This is a list of T cell receptor beta chains from one sample in a study of T cells in Graves' hyperthyroidism and ophthalmopathy. TCRdb analysed the multiplex PCR reads with MiXCR anew, one entry per CDR3 protein. The top ten clones hold almost 8% of a sample with fewer than 350,000 distinct CDR3 sequences, about an eighth of them seen once. The sample comprised blood. The receptors originated from a woman in her 30s with Graves' hyperthyroidism that later progressed to Graves' ophthalmopathy. Both conserved end residues are part of each CDR3.

v_gene: TRBV30; j_gene: TRBJ1-5; CDR3aa: CTWGRTNSNQPRHF
v_gene: TRBV7-3; j_gene: TRBJ2-1; CDR3aa: CASTPFRGSEQFF
v_gene: TRBV7-2; j_gene: TRBJ2-6; CDR3aa: CASSLVPADGANVLTF
v_gene: TRBV14; j_gene: TRBJ2-7; CDR3aa: CASSPRQGTSISYEQYF
v_gene: TRBV7-2; j_gene: TRBJ2-1; CDR3aa: CASSRDGYNEQFF
v_gene: TRBV28; j_gene: TRBJ1-2; CDR3aa: CASGRTGGPRAYGYTF
v_gene: TRBV15; j_gene: TRBJ2-1; CDR3aa: CATSRSGSTYNEQFF
v_gene: TRBV20-1; j_gene: TRBJ2-5; CDR3aa: CSARYSGRASGETQYF
v_gene: TRBV6-5; j_gene: -; CDR3aa: CASSYSSPGLAGVETQFF
v_gene: TRBV6-1; j_gene: TRBJ1-2; CDR3aa: CASAVGEYGYTF
v_gene: TRBV11-3; j_gene: TRBJ2-5; CDR3aa: CASSFSADQETQYF
v_gene: TRBV6-2/TRBV6-3; j_gene: TRBJ1-5; CDR3aa: CASSYPQVSNQPQHF
v_gene: TRBV7-9; j_gene: TRBJ2-7; CDR3aa: CASSFTYEQYF
v_gene: TRBV7-2; j_gene: TRBJ2-6; CDR3aa: CASSTGGANVLTF
v_gene: TRBV7-2; j_gene: TRBJ1-2; CDR3aa: CASSPGTEANYGYTF
v_gene: TRBV7-3; j_gene: TRBJ1-4; CDR3aa: CASSGTGGGNEKLFF
v_gene: TRBV6-1; j_gene: TRBJ2-2; CDR3aa: CASSPELGPRAGELFF
v_gene: TRBV15; j_gene: TRBJ2-2; CDR3aa: CATSSPWTSGGWNTGELFF
v_gene: TRBV2; j_gene: TRBJ2-3; CDR3aa: CASSPWTSGIRDTQYF
v_gene: TRBV2; j_gene: TRBJ2-3; CDR3aa: CALSPAASTDTQYF
v_gene: TRBV20-1; j_gene: TRBJ2-3; CDR3aa: CSAREQAYPTQYF
v_gene: TRBV6-1; j_gene: TRBJ2-7; CDR3aa: CASSHLAGGHEQYF
v_gene: TRBV5-4; j_gene: TRBJ2-5; CDR3aa: CASSLLGGSGETQYF
v_gene: TRBV30; j_gene: TRBJ1-1; CDR3aa: CAWQGGPGNTEAFF
v_gene: TRBV18; j_gene: TRBJ1-2; CDR3aa: CASSPETGTYGYTF
v_gene: TRBV7-9; j_gene: TRBJ1-5; CDR3aa: CASSFNSQGMDQPQHF
v_gene: TRBV2; j_gene: -; CDR3aa: CAHTGLAGNEQYF